Listed here are 13 T cell receptor beta chains from one sample, sequenced in a study of yellow fever vaccine responses in identical twins. TCRdb analysed the RT-PCR reads with MiXCR anew, one entry per CDR3 protein. The data show about 12,000 distinct CDR3 sequences, almost 85% seen once. The material was T cells from blood (PBMCs), unsorted or a sorted subset (not recorded which), obtained before or after yellow fever vaccination (not recorded which). The receptors derive from a woman aged 18-29 years who received the yellow fever vaccine.

This clonotype was recorded only once. The rearrangement uses TRBV9 and TRBJ2-5, with 11 bases that match TRBD1. Germline V CDR1 and CDR2: SGDLS, YYNGEE. V was clipped by 4 bases and J by 5 bases; unmatched bases: 1. This CDR3 comprises 13 residues. The DNA for the CDR3 is TGTGCCAGCAGCTGGACAGGGGGCGAGACCCAGTACTTC. Protein product: CASSWTGGETQYF.

The rearrangement uses TRBV28 and TRBJ2-3; tentative D call: TRBD2 (5 bases). Germline V gene sequence: CDR1 MDHEN, CDR2 SYDVKM. The germline V and J ends were trimmed by 6 bases and 6 bases, with 10 bases remaining between them. The CDR3 consists of 12 residues. This CDR3 reads CASSLPGDTQYF. DNA of the CDR3: TGTGCCAGCAGCCTGCCGGGGGATACGCAGTATTTT. The entire variable domain, with the rest obtained from reference TRBV28 and TRBJ2-3, is as follows: DVKVTQSSRYLVKRTGEKVFLECVQDMDHENMFWYRQDPGLGLRLIYFSYDVKMKEKGDIPEGYSVSREKKERFSLILESASTNQTSMYLCASSLPGDTQYFGPGTRLTVL.

The chain is built from TRBV9 and TRBJ2-7; D is possibly TRBD1 (5 bases). The germline V gene encodes CDR1 SGDLS and CDR2 YYNGEE. V shed 0 bases and J shed 5 bases, with 12 bases lying between them. CDR3 length: 14 residues. The CDR3 is CASSVVKGPHEQYF. CDR3 DNA sequence: TGTGCCAGCAGCGTAGTGAAGGGGCCCCACGAGCAGTACTTC.

The J gene is TRBJ2-1, the V gene TRBV29-1, with D uncertain. CDR1 and CDR2 (germline): SQVTM, ANQGSEA. Trimming removed 5 bases at V and 4 bases at J, with 18 bases between. The CDR3 is made up of 15 amino acids. In DNA form, the CDR3 reads TGCAGCGTTCGGTATAAAGGGTCGGTGTACAATGAGCAGTTCTTC. This sequence encodes CSVRYKGSVYNEQFF.

This clonotype was observed a handful of times. Here the CDR3 reads CAISEAKRKLFF. The CDR3 bases are TGTGCCATCAGTGAGGCGAAAAGGAAACTGTTTTTT. The chain recombines TRBV10-3 with TRBJ1-4; no clear D. CDR1 ENHRY and CDR2 SYGVKD come from the germline V gene. Deletions cut 2 bases from V and 11 bases from J, with 9 bases between. The CDR3 is 12 residues long.

The V call is TRBV11-3, the J call TRBJ2-7; 7 bases are shared with TRBD2. The germline V gene has CDR1 SGHNT and CDR2 YENEEA. The CDR3 has 16 amino acids. The V and J ends lost 0 bases and 3 bases, in that order; junction bases with no gene match: 8. For the CDR3, the DNA is TGTGCCAGCAGCTTAGATTTGGCGGGAGTGTACTACGAGCAGTACTTC. Protein product: CASSLDLAGVYYEQYF.

The rearrangement joins TRBV28 to TRBJ2-7; perhaps TRBD1 as D (5 bases). Trimming removed 5 bases from V and 6 bases from J, with 11 bases in between. Germline CDR1 MDHEN, CDR2 SYDVKM. The CDR3 has 12 amino acids. The CDR3 sequence: CASSPQGSEQYF. The CDR3 coding sequence is TGTGCCAGCAGTCCCCAGGGATCCGAGCAGTACTTC.

The chain carries TRBV5-1 and TRBJ2-2; 10 positions agree with TRBD2. This CDR3 region has 16 residues. V dropped 4 bases and J dropped 9; count of bases not matched to a gene: 12. Germline CDR1 reads SGHRS; CDR2 reads YFSETQ. The CDR3 loop is CASSPRAGGPTWELFF. DNA for the CDR3: TGCGCCAGCAGCCCTCGAGCGGGGGGGCCTACCTGGGAGCTGTTTTTT.

The chain joins TRBV11-1 to TRBJ2-1, with D unresolved. Germline V gene sequence: CDR1 SGHAT, CDR2 FQDESV (reference sequence). The length of the CDR3 is 12 residues. V was trimmed by 1 base and J by 8 bases, leaving 6 bases between them. In DNA, the CDR3 is TGTGCCAGCAGCTTAGACCCCCATGAGCAGTTCTTC. It codes for CASSLDPHEQFF.

This clonotype has just a few counts. The chain combines TRBV18 with TRBJ1-1, with no clear D. Trimming removed 8 bases from V and 0 bases from J, with 10 bases in between. There are 13 residues in the CDR3. The germline V gene encodes CDR1 KGHSH and CDR2 LQKENI. This chain's CDR3 is CASTYQVNTEAFF. As DNA, the CDR3 is TGTGCCAGCACGTATCAAGTGAACACTGAAGCTTTCTTT.

The chain employs TRBV14 and TRBJ2-5; no reliable D call. The CDR3 length is 13 residues. Trimming took off 0 bases at V and 5 bases at J, with 7 bases between the two ends. Germline V gene data show CDR1 as SGHDN and CDR2 as FVKESK. This chain's CDR3 is CASSQDLGETQYF. CDR3 DNA sequence: TGTGCCAGCAGCCAAGATCTGGGGGAGACCCAGTACTTC. The full variable domain, rest sourced from reference TRBV14 and TRBJ2-5, is EAGVTQFPSHSVIEKGQTVTLRCDPISGHDNLYWYRRVMGKEIKFLLHFVKESKQDESGMPNNRFLAERTGGTYSTLKVQPAELEDSGVYFCASSQDLGETQYFGPGTRLLVL.

This clonotype was recorded once. The chain has TRBV15 and TRBJ2-7; a possible D gene is TRBD2 (5 bases). The germline gives CDR1 LNHNV, CDR2 YYDKDF (reference sequence). V lost 1 base and J lost 6, with 13 bases in between. CDR3 length equals 14 residues. The chain's CDR3 is CATSRVATSIEQYF. CDR3 DNA sequence: TGTGCCACCAGCAGAGTAGCGACCTCGATCGAGCAGTACTTC.

The V and J genes are TRBV24-1 and TRBJ1-1; D is possibly TRBD1 (6 bases). CDR3 length: 14 amino acids. Trimming took off 8 bases at V and 3 bases at J, with 15 bases between the two ends. Germline V gene lookup returns CDR1 KGHDR and CDR2 SFDVKD. This chain's CDR3 is CATKPGGGHTEAFF. CDR3 bases: TGTGCCACCAAGCCCGGGGGGGGGCACACTGAAGCTTTCTTT.